Described below is a single T cell receptor (beta chain) sequence and its context. Regarding time point: healthy volunteer bleed at 6 weeks. It was unfractionated whole blood from which total RNA was extracted. V dropped 3 bases and J dropped 7; count of bases not matched to a gene: 9. The CDR3 runs 16 residues. Germline V gene lookup returns CDR1 LGHNT and CDR2 FRNRAP. The data originate from a study of human T cells and chemical hapten exposure. On the study more broadly: TCR yield per sample varied, mainly due to pooled library volumes.

As the library was built, unique molecular identifiers were attached to individual cDNA molecules. Each CDR3 protein is one row after TCRdb ran MiXCR on the RACE reads. The sample lists about 82,000 distinct CDR3 sequences, over 7% occurring once. Sequencing was performed on whole blood. The V call is TRBV12-5, the J call TRBJ1-3, with 10 positions matching TRBD1. The origin of this receptor is a male donor in good health. Some clones in this sample may be carry-over from other donors' samples. The CDR3 reads CASGFGTGAESNTIYF. The CDR3 DNA sequence: TGTGCTAGTGGTTTCGGGACAGGGGCTGAAAGTAACACCATATATTTT.